This passage covers 32 T cell receptor beta chains from one sample sequenced in a study of blood T cell repertoires in COVID-19. Assay: immunoSEQ multiplex PCR; the TCRdb copy retains only in-frame clones and omits some. The sample lists about 250,000 clones, roughly 88% occurring once. Source material: peripheral blood. The receptors were gathered from a woman between 25 and 40 years old with active or convalescent COVID-19.

This chain links TRBV5-4 with TRBJ2-2, with a weak D call TRBD1 (6 bases). The V end was cut by 4 bases, the J end by 3 bases, with 10 bases between. CDR1 and CDR2 from the germline V gene are SGHNT and YYREEE (reference sequence). The CDR3 sequence is 14 residues long. CDR3 bases: TGTGCCAGCAGCCCGGACAGATACACCGGGGAGCTGTTTTTT. Translation: CASSPDRYTGELFF.

This rearrangement joins TRBV28 to TRBJ1-2; the match to TRBD1 covers 12 bases. Trimming removed 5 bases from V and 4 bases from J; junction bases left unmatched: 5. Germline lookup yields CDR1 MDHEN and CDR2 SYDVKM. The CDR3 length is 15 residues. The CDR3 region is CASSAGTGGLYGYTF. The CDR3 bases are TGTGCCAGCAGTGCCGGGACAGGGGGCCTCTATGGCTACACCTTC.

This chain connects TRBV24-1 to TRBJ2-3; 8 bases line up with TRBD2. After removal of 6 bases from V and 0 bases from J, the junction contained 10 bases not matched to a gene. The CDR3 has 17 residues. Germline V gene sequence: CDR1 KGHDR, CDR2 SFDVKD. CDR3 sequence (DNA): TGTGCCACCAGTAGCCCTCTAGCGGGCCTTAGCACAGATACGCAGTATTTT. Its translation: CATSSPLAGLSTDTQYF.

The rearrangement links TRBV25-1 to TRBJ1-1; TRBD1 matches 8 bases. Germline CDR1 and CDR2: MGHDK and SYGVNS. V dropped 2 bases and J dropped 5; count of bases not matched to a gene: 7. CDR3 length: 15 amino acids. The CDR3 DNA reads TGTGCCAGCAGTGAACCCGGACAGGGCAGGACTGAAGCTTTCTTT. Translation: CASSEPGQGRTEAFF.

The chain joins TRBV5-8 to TRBJ1-1, with a weak D call TRBD1 (6 bases). The CDR3 is made up of 14 amino acids. The germline V gene encodes CDR1 SGHTS and CDR2 YDEGEE. Trimming removed 0 bases at V and 7 bases at J, with 13 bases between. CDR3 protein: CASSLAGGGGEAFF. The DNA for the CDR3 is TGTGCCAGCAGCTTGGCCGGAGGGGGGGGTGAAGCTTTCTTT.

This chain uses TRBV29-1 with TRBJ2-2; TRBD1 agrees at 8 bases. The CDR3 sequence is 14 residues long. V lost 0 bases to trimming and J lost 7 bases; unmatched junction nucleotides: 4. In germline, CDR1 is SQVTM, CDR2 ANQGSEA. CDR3 nucleotide sequence: TGCAGCGTTGAAGAAACACAGGGGGTCGGGGAGCTGTTTTTT. It yields the protein CSVEETQGVGELFF.

The V gene is TRBV19, the J gene TRBJ1-5; TRBD1 aligns across 12 bases. The CDR3 has 17 residues. Germline values: CDR1 LNHDA, CDR2 SQIVND (reference sequence). V lost 6 bases, J lost 7 bases, and 13 bases stayed unmatched. The CDR3 nucleotides read TGTGCCAGTAGGTCCCCCCCCCGGGACAGGGGGCAACAGCCCCAGCATTTT. Amino acid sequence: CASRSPPRDRGQQPQHF.

J is TRBJ2-7 and V is TRBV5-1; TRBD2 agrees at 9 bases. Germline-derived CDR1 and CDR2 are SGHRS and YFSETQ. The CDR3 has 14 residues. V dropped 4 bases and J dropped 0; count of bases not matched to a gene: 2. DNA for the CDR3: TGCGCCAGCAGCCATAGCGGGAGCTCCTACGAGCAGTACTTC. Translation: CASSHSGSSYEQYF.

The chain couples TRBV7-2 to TRBJ2-1, with 11 bases identical to TRBD2. This CDR3 has 17 residues. The trim removed 5 bases at V and 4 bases at J, leaving 10 bases unmatched. CDR1 SGHTA and CDR2 FQGNSA come from the germline V gene. This CDR3 reads CASSKWSSGGAYNEQFF. CDR3 coding DNA: TGTGCCAGCAGCAAATGGAGTAGCGGGGGGGCGTACAATGAGCAGTTCTTC. Combining the CDR3 with reference TRBV7-2 and TRBJ2-1 gives the whole variable domain GAGVSQSPSNKVTEKGKDVELRCDPISGHTALYWYRQSLGQGLEFLIYFQGNSAPDKSGLPSDRFSAERTGGSVSTLTIQRTQQEDSAVYLCASSKWSSGGAYNEQFFGPGTRLTVL.

This clone was detected once. V is TRBV12-3 or TRBV12-4 and J is TRBJ2-3, with D perhaps matching TRBD1 (6 bases). The CDR3 extends over 11 amino acids. The ends were cut back, 8 bases at V and 5 bases at J, with 8 bases in the middle. CDR3 nucleotides: TGTGCCAGCCTCAGGGGAGATACGCAGTATTTT. Encoded protein: CASLRGDTQYF.

In this sample, this clone turned up a few times. This chain joins TRBV25-1 and TRBJ2-2; the match to TRBD1 covers 9 bases. The V gene end was trimmed by 5 bases and the J gene end by 4 bases; junction bases not matched to a gene: 5. Germline V gene data show CDR1 as MGHDK and CDR2 as SYGVNS. The CDR3 runs 15 residues. CDR3 nucleotides: TGTGCCAGCAGTAGGGGGACAGGGCTCACCGGGGAGCTGTTTTTT. Protein: CASSRGTGLTGELFF.

J is TRBJ1-1 and V is TRBV30, with 10 bases that match TRBD1. Trimming removed 3 bases from V and 0 bases from J; junction bases left unmatched: 16. The CDR3 spans 19 residues. CDR1 and CDR2 (germline): GTSNPN, SVGIG (reference sequence). CDR3 DNA sequence: TGTGCCTGGAGGGGAGAGAGGAGGACAGGGGGATCCCTGAACACTGAAGCTTTCTTT. It is translated as CAWRGERRTGGSLNTEAFF.

This rearrangement joins TRBV5-1 to TRBJ2-5, with TRBD2 matching over 8 bases. The J segment lost 5 bases and the V segment lost 0 bases, leaving 0 bases of the junction unmatched. Germline CDR1 reads SGHRS; CDR2 reads YFSETQ. The length of the CDR3 is 13 residues. CDR3 protein: CASSLVAGETQYF. The CDR3, as DNA: TGCGCCAGCAGCTTGGTAGCGGGGGAGACCCAGTACTTC.

This CDR3 reads CASSQRTLAGGIHEQFF. For the CDR3, the DNA is TGTGCCAGCAGCCAACGAACCTTAGCGGGGGGCATCCATGAGCAGTTCTTC. The rearrangement joins TRBV4-2 to TRBJ2-1, with 10 positions matching TRBD2. V trimming: 2 bases; J trimming: 8 bases; junction bases outside the gene matches: 12. The CDR3 is made up of 17 amino acids. The germline V gene has CDR1 LGHNA and CDR2 YNFKEQ.

The genes are TRBV7-2 and TRBJ1-5, with a tentative D call TRBD1 (5 bases). Germline CDR1 and CDR2: SGHTA and FQGNSA. This CDR3 is 14 amino acids long. V was trimmed by 1 base and J by 8 bases, leaving 12 bases between them. CDR3 in DNA: TGTGCCAGCAGCTTAGGGGCAGGGTCTAAGCCCCAGCATTTT. It codes for CASSLGAGSKPQHF. Using reference TRBV7-2 and TRBJ1-5 for the parts outside the CDR3, the full variable domain is GAGVSQSPSNKVTEKGKDVELRCDPISGHTALYWYRQSLGQGLEFLIYFQGNSAPDKSGLPSDRFSAERTGGSVSTLTIQRTQQEDSAVYLCASSLGAGSKPQHFGDGTRLSIL.

This clone occurred once. The chain employs TRBV9 and TRBJ2-5, with 9 bases aligning to TRBD2. CDR1 SGDLS and CDR2 YYNGEE come from the germline V gene. V shed 0 bases and J 1 base; nucleotides not matched to a gene: 10. This CDR3 region has 18 residues. The CDR3 DNA reads TGTGCCAGCAGCGTAGCGGTGGGTAGCGGGGGAACCCAAGAGACCCAGTACTTC. Translated, it gives CASSVAVGSGGTQETQYF.

This clone came up once. The V call is TRBV24-1, the J call TRBJ1-1, with a possible D match to TRBD1 (6 bases). This CDR3 spans 13 amino acids. V lost 4 bases to trimming and J lost 8 bases, with 13 bases between them. From germline, CDR1 is KGHDR and CDR2 SFDVKD. This CDR3 is CATSDPGQLEAFF. The CDR3 DNA reads TGTGCCACCAGTGACCCCGGACAGCTCGAAGCTTTCTTT.

CDR3 sequence reads: CASSDRTGRSPLHF. The CDR3 nucleotides read TGTGCCAGCAGTGACAGGACGGGTCGGTCACCCCTCCACTTT. The chain has TRBV6-6 and TRBJ1-6; D possibly corresponds to TRBD1 (6 bases). The CDR3 contains 14 residues. V shed 5 bases and J shed 10 bases, with 15 bases lying between them. The germline gives CDR1 MNHNY, CDR2 SVGAGI (reference sequence).

The chain is built from TRBV6-5 and TRBJ2-3; TRBD1 matches at 7 bases. CDR1 is MNHEY, CDR2 SVGAGI, per germline. The CDR3 covers 15 residues. Unmatched junction bases numbered 8, after V lost 6 bases and J lost 2 bases. The CDR3 region is CASRLTGANTDTQYF. The CDR3 DNA reads as TGTGCCAGCAGACTTACAGGGGCGAACACAGATACGCAGTATTTT.

V is TRBV2 and J is TRBJ1-5; 10 bases are shared with TRBD1. CDR3 length: 14 residues. V was pared by 10 bases and J by 7 bases, with 10 bases of the junction left unmatched. Germline lookup yields CDR1 SNHLY and CDR2 FYNNEI. This CDR3 reads CATSGGTGEQPQHF. The CDR3 DNA follows: TGTGCCACCTCGGGGGGGACAGGGGAGCAGCCCCAGCATTTT.

The rearrangement links TRBV21-1 to TRBJ1-1; TRBD1 is the table's D call and was not checked against the DNA. TRBV21-1 is a pseudogene locus. This CDR3 is built from 13 residues. Here the CDR3 reads CASSKGAITEAFF. In DNA form, the CDR3 reads TGTGCCAGCAGCAAAGGGGCGATCACTGAAGCTTTCTTT.

CDR3 residues: CASSESTGGGSPLHF. DNA for the CDR3: TGTGCCAGTAGTGAATCGACAGGGGGAGGCTCACCCCTCCACTTT. V and J are TRBV19 and TRBJ1-6, with 9 bases aligning to TRBD1. Germline V CDR1 and CDR2: LNHDA, SQIVND (reference sequence). The CDR3 is made up of 15 amino acids. The V gene end was trimmed by 5 bases and the J gene end by 10 bases; junction bases not matched to a gene: 9.

V and J are TRBV28 and TRBJ2-7; 7 nucleotides match TRBD1. Germline CDR1 reads MDHEN; CDR2 reads SYDVKM. The V and J ends lost 7 bases and 2 bases, in that order; junction bases with no gene match: 8. The CDR3 spans 14 residues. CDR3 in DNA: TGTGCCAGCACTAAATCCGGGACAGCCTACGAGCAGTACTTC. Its protein product is CASTKSGTAYEQYF.

This clone has only one observation. V gene TRBV6-2 or TRBV6-3 combines with J gene TRBJ1-3, with a tentative D call TRBD1 (6 bases). Germline assignment: CDR1 MNHEY and CDR2 SVGEGT. Trimming took off 0 bases at V and 6 bases at J, with 12 bases between the two ends. This CDR3 region has 15 residues. The CDR3 loop reads CASSYSALGANTIYF. The CDR3 DNA reads as TGTGCCAGCAGTTACTCTGCGCTGGGGGCAAACACCATATATTTT.

Here the CDR3 reads CASSHSRTGISNYGYTF. As DNA, the CDR3 is TGTGCCAGCAGCCACTCACGGACAGGGATCAGTAACTATGGCTACACCTTC. The rearrangement links TRBV7-8 to TRBJ1-2, with 8 bases matching TRBD1. The CDR3 is 17 amino acids. CDR1 is SGHVS and CDR2 is FQNEAQ in the germline V gene. Trimming cost V 5 bases and J 1 base; bases outside gene matches: 12.

In this sample, this clone turned up once. This rearrangement joins TRBV3-1 (or the pseudogene TRBV3-2) to TRBJ1-2; TRBD1 agrees at 7 bases. Germline lookup yields CDR1 LGHDT and CDR2 YNNKEL (reference sequence). There are 15 residues in the CDR3. With V trimmed by 0 bases and J by 2 bases, 3 bases remained unmatched. CDR3 region: CASSQEDRRNYGYTF. For the CDR3, the DNA is TGTGCCAGCAGCCAAGAGGACAGGCGGAACTATGGCTACACCTTC.

This clone came up a few times. V and J are TRBV7-3 and TRBJ1-2; D may be TRBD1 (5 bases). The CDR3 consists of 15 residues. Trimming took off 5 bases at V and 3 bases at J, with 16 bases between the two ends. The V gene's germline CDR1 is SGHTA and CDR2 FQGTGA. The CDR3 DNA sequence: TGTGCCAGCAGCAGAACCGGGACTGGGCACTATGGCTACACCTTC. Its protein is CASSRTGTGHYGYTF.

This chain connects TRBV15 to TRBJ2-3, with 12 bases fitting TRBD2. V was pared by 5 bases and J by 3 bases, with 6 bases of the junction left unmatched. CDR1 is LNHNV, CDR2 YYDKDF, per germline (reference sequence). This CDR3 region has 16 residues. CDR3 bases: TGTGCCACCAGCCGGACTAGCGGGGTAAGAACAGATACGCAGTATTTT. Translated: CATSRTSGVRTDTQYF.

This chain connects TRBV7-9 to TRBJ1-1, with TRBD1 identical over 12 bases. V shed 5 bases, J shed 1 base, and the junction held 8 bases outside the gene matches. CDR3 size: 17 residues. Germline loops: CDR1 SEHNR, CDR2 FQNEAQ (reference sequence). The CDR3: CASSPGQGAFRNTEAFF. The CDR3 region has the DNA TGTGCCAGCAGCCCGGGACAGGGGGCTTTCAGGAACACTGAAGCTTTCTTT. The full variable domain, with the rest looked up from reference TRBV7-9 and TRBJ1-1, is DTGVSQNPRHKITKRGQNVTFRCDPISEHNRLYWYRQTLGQGPEFLTYFQNEAQLEKSRLLSDRFSAERPKGSFSTLEIQRTEQGDSAMYLCASSPGQGAFRNTEAFFGQGTRLTVV.

This clone was seen only once. V is TRBV7-9 and J is TRBJ2-7; the D gene is possibly TRBD1 (5 bases). The CDR3 length is 13 residues. The ends were cut back, 3 bases at V and 4 bases at J, with 10 bases in the middle. The germline V gene has CDR1 SEHNR and CDR2 FQNEAQ (reference sequence). The CDR3 DNA reads TGTGCCAGCAGCTTCAGGGATGGGTACGAGCAGTACTTC. The encoded protein is CASSFRDGYEQYF.

J is TRBJ1-5 and V is TRBV3-1 (or the pseudogene TRBV3-2); 12 bases fit TRBD1. This CDR3 comprises 20 residues. Looked up from germline, CDR1 is LGHDT and CDR2 is YNNKEL (reference sequence). V was pared by 0 bases and J by 0 bases, with 9 bases of the junction left unmatched. The CDR3 nucleotides are TGTGCCAGCAGCCAAGATCGTAGGGACAGGGGGCCTTATAGCAATCAGCCCCAGCATTTT. It is translated as CASSQDRRDRGPYSNQPQHF.

The chain is built from TRBV3-1 (or the pseudogene TRBV3-2) and TRBJ2-1; the match to TRBD1 covers 8 bases. Unmatched junction bases numbered 10, after V lost 4 bases and J lost 5 bases. Germline CDR1 LGHDT, CDR2 YNNKEL (reference sequence). CDR3 size: 16 residues. The CDR3 sequence: CASSRQKGTGDNEQFF. CDR3 bases: TGTGCCAGCAGCCGGCAGAAGGGGACAGGTGACAATGAGCAGTTCTTC.